This TCR beta chain is from a study of blood T cell repertoires in COVID-19 (TCRdb year 2020). The study in broad terms: Collaborator samples came from the United States, Italy and Spain and covered acute and convalescent phases of COVID-19. Nearly every sample came with metadata listing a de-identified subject ID, COVID-19 status, age in years and sex. A freely available public database, intended as a resource for researchers studying the immune response to SARS-CoV-2, is where the repertoires were released. The samples were drawn from the first 160 participants of the ongoing ImmuneRACE study and from 950 to 1,500 subjects provided by 6 global collaborators. The prospective study material was composed of cDNA or gDNA derived from T cells, B-cell-depleted T cells, or PBMCs. The dataset comprised deeply sampled blood TCRbeta repertoires from subjects exposed to, actively infected with, or recovered from COVID-19. Where available, HLA class I and class II types were taken from metadata supplied by the sample provider and were not determined by assay-based typing. Beyond this particular receptor, the publication reports: The quantity of clinical and demographic metadata differed by source and by participant and was supplied without curation.

The CDR3 runs 14 residues from the cysteine to the phenylalanine. Just CDR3 DNA is preserved here, 42 bases in frame from base 1. CDR1 MNHEY and CDR2 SMNVEV were looked up in the germline V gene (reference sequence). The V end loses 5 bases and the J end loses 4 bases, and a stretch of 12 bases separates them. TCRbeta CDR3 regions were amplified from genomic DNA by means of the immunoSEQ Assay, a bias-controlled multiplex PCR. The original pipeline was this. The number of nucleated cells in each sample was estimated by amplification of reference gene primers within the assay. To quantify the absolute abundance of each unique TCRbeta CDR3 rearrangement, sequence reads were collapsed and filtered. For each sample, productive Simpson clonality was calculated as the square root of Simpson's diversity index over productive rearrangements. TCRdb retrieved this table from immuneACCESS and kept in-frame rearrangements only. Not all clones are present; in checked studies, unresolved V genes account for under half, and no reason is known for the remainder. Clone size and the V and J calls come from that table; the DNA yielded D and trimming. For this sample the table gives 200,000 or so clones, of which roughly 85% were detected only once. The ten largest clones take up about 4% of the sample.

Details on this clone: Its antigen target is currently unknown. Base qualities were left out, and no much larger clone turns up one base away.

In the prospective study, participants were roughly 18 to 100 years old, resided in approximately 22 geographic areas of the United States, and were enrolled through a virtual design. In the prospective study, cohorts were assigned on the basis of participant-reported clinical history obtained from a screening survey and a study questionnaire. In the prospective study, mobile phlebotomists collected whole blood, serum and a nasopharyngeal or oropharyngeal swab from each participant. Prospective study participants could optionally give additional blood draws and questionnaires over an approximately two-month period. Blood samples from the prospective study were shipped frozen or at room temperature prior to DNA extraction.

Sequenced sample: PBMCs or T cells enriched from blood (not recorded which). The TCR sequence derives from a woman in her thirties or forties with acute COVID-19. The chain was built from TRBV27 and TRBJ1-5; 5 matching bases give a weak D call of TRBD1. CDR3 reads: CASSPRQTNQPQHF. The sequence in DNA is TGTGCCAGCAGTCCGAGACAGACGAATCAGCCCCAGCATTTT.